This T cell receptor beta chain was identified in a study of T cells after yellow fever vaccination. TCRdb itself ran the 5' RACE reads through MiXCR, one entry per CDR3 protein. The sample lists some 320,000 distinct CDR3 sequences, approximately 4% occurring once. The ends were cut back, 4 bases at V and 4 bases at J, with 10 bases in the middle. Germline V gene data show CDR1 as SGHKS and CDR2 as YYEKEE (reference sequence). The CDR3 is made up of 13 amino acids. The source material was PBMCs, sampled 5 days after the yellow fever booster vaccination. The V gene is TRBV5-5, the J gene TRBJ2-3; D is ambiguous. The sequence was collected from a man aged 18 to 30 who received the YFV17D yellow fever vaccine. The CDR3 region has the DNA TGTGCCAGCAGCCTTACACCCTCAGATACGCAGTATTTT. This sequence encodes CASSLTPSDTQYF.